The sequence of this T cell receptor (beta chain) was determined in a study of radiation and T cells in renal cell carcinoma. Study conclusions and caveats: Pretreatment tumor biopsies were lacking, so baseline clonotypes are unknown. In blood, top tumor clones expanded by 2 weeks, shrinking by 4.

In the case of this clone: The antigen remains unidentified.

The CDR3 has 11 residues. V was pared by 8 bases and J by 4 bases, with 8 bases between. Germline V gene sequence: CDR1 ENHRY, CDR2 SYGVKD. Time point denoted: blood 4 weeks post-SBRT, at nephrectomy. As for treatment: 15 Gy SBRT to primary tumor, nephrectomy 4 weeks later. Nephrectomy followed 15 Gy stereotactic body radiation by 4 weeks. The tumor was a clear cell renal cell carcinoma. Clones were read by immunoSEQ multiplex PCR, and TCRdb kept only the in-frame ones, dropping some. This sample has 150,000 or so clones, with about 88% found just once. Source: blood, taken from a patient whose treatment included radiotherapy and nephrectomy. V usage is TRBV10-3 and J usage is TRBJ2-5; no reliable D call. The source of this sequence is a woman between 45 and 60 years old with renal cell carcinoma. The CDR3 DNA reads TGTGCCATCTCTATGGGAGAGACCCAGTACTTC. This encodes CAISMGETQYF.